The sequence of this T cell receptor (beta chain) was determined in a study of T cell changes during pregnancy in multiple sclerosis. CDR3 length: 14 amino acids. Trimming removed 2 bases from V and 10 bases from J; junction bases left unmatched: 8. Germline-derived CDR1 and CDR2 are MNHEY and SVGAGI. TCRdb's copy holds only in-frame clones and misses some; the assay was immunoSEQ multiplex PCR. The sample yields 47,000 or so clones, about 87% seen once. The source was peripheral blood, collected in the first trimester of pregnancy. The clonotype originates from a female donor with multiple sclerosis, enrolled in a pregnancy study. The chain links TRBV6-5 to TRBJ1-1; 9 nucleotides line up with TRBD1. The CDR3 nucleotides are TGTGCCAGCAGTTACGTCCCGGGACAGGGAGTAGCTTTCTTT. Translation gives CASSYVPGQGVAFF.